This TCR beta chain was sequenced for a study of beta chain features in type 1 diabetes. Expressed TCRB transcripts got sequenced, as all isolated RNA was reverse transcribed. Assay used: immunoSEQ multiplex PCR; TCRdb lists only in-frame clones, some missing. The top ten hold about 0.025% of the sample, which has about 900,000 clones, 17% seen once. The V segment lost 2 bases and the J segment 4 bases; nucleotides outside the gene matches: 6. The CDR3 is made up of 16 amino acids. Per the germline V gene, CDR1 is KGHSH and CDR2 is LQKENI. The rearrangement links TRBV18 to TRBJ1-4; 8 bases fit TRBD1. Input material: naive CD4+ T cells from blood. The TCR comes from a young woman in good health. The CDR3 DNA sequence: TGTGCCAGCTCACCAGGGGACAGGAGCTTTAATGAAAAACTGTTTTTT. This gives the protein CASSPGDRSFNEKLFF.